This T cell receptor beta chain originates from a study of cytomegalovirus exposure and HLA in healthy donors. With 60 Vbeta and 13 Jbeta primers, the PCR was carried out. Sequencing used immunoSEQ multiplex PCR; TCRdb keeps in-frame clones, though not all of them. This sample yields about 110,000 clones, of which about two thirds are seen a single time; over 2.5% belongs to the top ten. J lost 8 bases, V lost 6 bases, and 8 bases had no gene match. The CDR3 has 13 amino acids. CDR1 and CDR2 from the germline V gene are SNHLY and FYNNEI. The specimen was PBMCs. The chain employs TRBV2 and TRBJ2-7, with 9 bases matching TRBD1. This clonotype was sampled from a female donor in good health and CMV-seronegative. The CDR3 coding sequence is TGTGCCAGCAGCCCGGACAGGGGACGAAAGCAGTACTTC. Protein: CASSPDRGRKQYF.